The 29 T cell receptor beta chains below were found in one sample sequenced in a study of shared T cell receptors in the human thymus. TCRdb keeps only in-frame clones here, not all; method: immunoSEQ multiplex PCR. The sample shows under 850,000 clones, around nine tenths of them seen only once. This sample was shared with a second study, whose subject was human thymus T cells.

Input material: thymocytes. These receptors were taken from a boy in the first two years of life with a congenital heart defect.

This clone was seen a few times. The chain links TRBV7-8 to TRBJ1-5, with 7 positions matching TRBD1. V was pared by 1 base and J by 0 bases, with 6 bases of the junction left unmatched. The length of the CDR3 is 17 residues. In germline, CDR1 is SGHVS, CDR2 FQNEAQ. This chain's CDR3 is CASSLGTGVNSNQPQHF. In DNA, the CDR3 is TGTGCCAGCAGCTTAGGGACAGGAGTTAATAGCAATCAGCCCCAGCATTTT.

This chain connects TRBV29-1 to TRBJ2-1; maybe TRBD2 (5 bases). The CDR3 spans 15 residues. V lost 5 bases and J 9 bases, leaving 23 bases between the germline ends. Germline V gene data show CDR1 as SQVTM and CDR2 as ANQGSEA. CDR3 amino acids: CSVITQRLAPSEQFF. The CDR3 DNA reads TGCAGCGTTATAACTCAGCGGTTGGCCCCTAGTGAGCAGTTCTTC.

This clone has only a few counts. The V and J genes are TRBV28 and TRBJ2-7, with D tentatively TRBD2 (6 bases). In germline, CDR1 is MDHEN, CDR2 SYDVKM. The V end lost 3 bases, the J end lost 3 bases, and 12 bases lay between the germline ends. CDR3 length: 14 amino acids. The CDR3 nucleotides read TGTGCCAGCAGTTTTAGGGCCGGGGGCTACGAGCAGTACTTC. As protein: CASSFRAGGYEQYF.

The rearrangement joins TRBV5-1 to TRBJ2-7, with a tentative D call TRBD2 (5 bases). Germline V lookup: CDR1 SGHRS, CDR2 YFSETQ. The CDR3 loop spans 15 amino acids. The V end was cut by 0 bases, the J end by 0 bases, with 10 bases between. The CDR3 coding sequence is TGCGCCAGCAGCTTGGCCGGGGTCTCCTCCTACGAGCAGTACTTC. Protein product: CASSLAGVSSYEQYF.

The CDR3 sequence: CASTYGSSGETGELFF. The CDR3 coding sequence is TGTGCCAGCACCTACGGGAGCTCTGGAGAAACCGGGGAGCTGTTTTTT. The chain combines TRBV7-9 with TRBJ2-2; tentative D call: TRBD2 (6 bases). CDR3 length: 16 residues. The germline CDR1 and CDR2 sequences are SEHNR and FQNEAQ (reference sequence). V was pared by 7 bases and J by 5 bases, with 20 bases between. Drawing the rest from reference TRBV7-9 and TRBJ2-2, the complete variable domain is DTGVSQNPRHKITKRGQNVTFRCDPISEHNRLYWYRQTLGQGPEFLTYFQNEAQLEKSRLLSDRFSAERPKGSFSTLEIQRTEQGDSAMYLCASTYGSSGETGELFFGEGSRLTVL.

CDR3 coding DNA: TGTGCCACCAGCCGATGGGGGGGGCTCACGGACTACGAGCAGTACTTC. Protein sequence: CATSRWGGLTDYEQYF. V is TRBV15 and J is TRBJ2-7, with TRBD2 as a possible D gene (7 bases). CDR3 length: 16 amino acids. The V and J ends lost 5 bases and 3 bases respectively, with 20 bases between them. Germline V CDR1 and CDR2: LNHNV, YYDKDF (reference sequence).

Only one count was recorded for this clone. The chain's CDR3 is CASSEAYLIAGVSRVQETQYF. The CDR3 coding sequence is TGTGCCAGCAGTGAAGCATACCTTATAGCGGGAGTGTCGAGGGTACAAGAGACCCAGTACTTC. The chain uses TRBV6-1 and TRBJ2-5; 9 bases agree with TRBD2. Germline CDR1 reads MNHNS; CDR2 reads SASEGT. This CDR3 is 21 amino acids long. With 0 bases clipped from V and 2 bases from J, the junction kept 19 bases outside the gene matches.

V usage is TRBV11-2 and J usage is TRBJ2-1, with 12 bases matching TRBD2. Germline V gene data show CDR1 as SGHAT and CDR2 as FQNNGV. CDR3 length: 17 amino acids. After removal of 1 base from V and 7 bases from J, the junction contained 8 bases not matched to a gene. The CDR3 loop reads CASSLAPTSGRSNEQFF. CDR3 nucleotides: TGTGCCAGCAGCTTAGCGCCGACTAGCGGGAGATCAAATGAGCAGTTCTTC.

This clone has a handful of counts. The V and J genes are TRBV2 and TRBJ2-1; the match to TRBD2 covers 12 bases. V lost 4 bases, J lost 8 bases, and 9 bases stayed unmatched. The CDR3 runs 16 residues. From germline, CDR1 is SNHLY and CDR2 FYNNEI. CDR3 loop: CASSVWLAGGRDEQFF. CDR3 nucleotides: TGTGCCAGCAGTGTTTGGCTAGCGGGAGGGAGGGATGAGCAGTTCTTC.

V gene TRBV5-6 combines with J gene TRBJ2-7; TRBD1 might be the D (5 bases). The CDR3 runs to 15 residues. Trimming cost V 4 bases and J 6 bases, with 20 bases left between them. Germline-derived CDR1 and CDR2 are SGHDT and YYEEEE. The CDR3 protein is CASSAYGAPTAEQYF. The CDR3 region has the DNA TGTGCCAGCAGCGCGTATGGGGCCCCCACGGCCGAGCAGTACTTC. Variable domain in full (rest from reference TRBV5-6 and TRBJ2-7): DAGVTQSPTHLIKTRGQQVTLRCSPKSGHDTVSWYQQALGQGPQFIFQYYEEEERQRGNFPDRFSGHQFPNYSSELNVNALLLGDSALYLCASSAYGAPTAEQYFGPGTRLTVT.

The V and J genes are TRBV4-3 and TRBJ1-2; D perhaps matches TRBD1 (5 bases). The CDR3 is 13 residues long. Trimming stripped 6 bases from V and 4 bases from J, with 12 bases between. Germline-derived CDR1 and CDR2 are LGHNA and YSLEER. As DNA, the CDR3 is TGCGCCAGCAGGGGACTGCCGGGCTATGGCTACACCTTC. Residues: CASRGLPGYGYTF.

The J gene is TRBJ1-2, the V gene TRBV14; D is unresolved. V lost 1 base and J lost 4, with 10 bases in between. Germline values: CDR1 SGHDN, CDR2 FVKESK. The CDR3 is made up of 14 amino acids. CDR3 amino acids: CASSQAEESYGYTF. CDR3 sequence (DNA): TGTGCCAGCAGCCAAGCGGAGGAATCCTATGGCTACACCTTC.

V gene TRBV14 combines with J gene TRBJ1-2; 7 bases line up with TRBD1. This CDR3 region has 13 residues. V trimming: 4 bases; J trimming: 8 bases; junction bases outside the gene matches: 7. The germline gives CDR1 SGHDN, CDR2 FVKESK. This CDR3 reads CASSPRQGGGYTF. For the CDR3, the DNA is TGTGCCAGCAGCCCTCGACAGGGAGGAGGCTACACCTTC.

The V gene is TRBV6-9, the J gene TRBJ1-4; TRBD1 agrees at 9 bases. This CDR3 region has 15 residues. Trimming removed 7 bases from V and 8 bases from J; junction bases left unmatched: 11. Germline V lookup: CDR1 MNHGY, CDR2 SVAAGI. The CDR3 reads CASTRSDRGQEKLFF. CDR3 coding DNA: TGTGCCAGCACTCGATCGGACAGGGGCCAGGAAAAACTGTTTTTT.

This clone appeared a single time. The chain joins TRBV4-3 to TRBJ2-2; TRBD2 aligns across 8 bases. Germline V gene lookup returns CDR1 LGHNA and CDR2 YSLEER. V gave up 0 bases and J gave up 3 bases; unmatched junction bases: 6. This CDR3 spans 17 amino acids. The CDR3 bases are TGCGCCAGCAGCCAAGAGAGGCTAGCGGGCCACACCGGGGAGCTGTTTTTT. The encoded protein is CASSQERLAGHTGELFF.

This clone was seen a single time. CDR3 sequence: CASSPSGRQTGGTEAFF. In nucleotides, the CDR3 is TGCGCCAGCAGCCCTTCGGGCCGCCAAACGGGGGGCACTGAAGCTTTCTTT. J is TRBJ1-1 and V is TRBV5-1; a possible D gene is TRBD1 (5 bases). The CDR3 is made up of 17 amino acids. V lost 4 bases and J 4 bases, leaving 23 bases between the germline ends. Germline V gives CDR1 SGHRS, CDR2 YFSETQ.

This rearrangement joins TRBV19 to TRBJ1-1; maybe TRBD1 (6 bases). The CDR3 covers 15 residues. With 1 base removed from V and 1 base from J, the gap between germline ends came to 10 bases. Germline V gene lookup returns CDR1 LNHDA and CDR2 SQIVND (reference sequence). The CDR3 loop reads CASSIGGTSNTEAFF. In nucleotides, the CDR3 is TGTGCCAGTAGTATAGGGGGGACATCGAACACTGAAGCTTTCTTT.

This clone appeared once. The chain carries TRBV6-5 and TRBJ2-1, with D maybe TRBD2 (6 bases). The germline V gene has CDR1 MNHEY and CDR2 SVGAGI. CDR3 size: 16 residues. V dropped 0 bases and J dropped 4 bases, with 13 bases sitting between them. This CDR3 reads CASSYSAGLGYNEQFF. The CDR3 DNA sequence: TGTGCCAGCAGTTACTCGGCGGGACTGGGATACAATGAGCAGTTCTTC.

This chain uses TRBV7-2 with TRBJ1-3; the match to TRBD1 covers 8 bases. V gave up 5 bases and J gave up 2 bases; unmatched junction bases: 11. CDR3 length equals 17 residues. The V gene's germline CDR1 is SGHTA and CDR2 FQGNSA. The CDR3 DNA follows: TGTGCCAGCAGCGTAGATCGACAGGGGCCAGCTGGAAACACCATATATTTT. It specifies CASSVDRQGPAGNTIYF.

This chain links TRBV27 with TRBJ2-1; the match to TRBD2 covers 10 bases. This CDR3 has 16 amino acids. V lost 0 bases and J lost 6; bases outside the gene matches: 5. CDR1 MNHEY and CDR2 SMNVEV come from the germline V gene (reference sequence). CDR3 loop: CASSLSASGSVNEQFF. The CDR3 DNA follows: TGTGCCAGCAGTTTATCGGCTAGCGGGAGCGTCAATGAGCAGTTCTTC.

Concerning this clone: Other DNA sequences within the sample encode an identical CDR3. This sequence joins TRBV9 and TRBJ2-3; the D is unclear. Trimming stripped 3 bases from V and 4 bases from J, with 3 bases between. This CDR3 comprises 11 residues. The germline V gene encodes CDR1 SGDLS and CDR2 YYNGEE. This CDR3 is CASSAADTQYF. The CDR3 DNA follows: TGTGCCAGCAGCGCGGCAGATACGCAGTATTTT.

J is TRBJ2-1 and V is TRBV7-6, with TRBD1 matching 10 bases. V was pared by 5 bases and J by 2 bases, with 6 bases of the junction left unmatched. This CDR3 region has 16 residues. CDR1 SGHVS and CDR2 FNYEAQ come from the germline V gene. CDR3 DNA sequence: TGTGCCAGCAGCCGACAGACAGGGGGCCCCTACAATGAGCAGTTCTTC. Amino acid sequence: CASSRQTGGPYNEQFF. The full variable domain, its missing parts supplied by reference TRBV7-6 and TRBJ2-1, is GAGVSQSPRYKVTKRGQDVALRCDPISGHVSLYWYRQALGQGPEFLTYFNYEAQQDKSGLPNDRFSAERPEGSISTLTIQRTEQRDSAMYRCASSRQTGGPYNEQFFGPGTRLTVL.

This rearrangement joins TRBV6-5 to TRBJ1-4; 7 nucleotides line up with TRBD1. V lost 6 bases to trimming and J lost 8 bases; unmatched junction nucleotides: 9. Germline V gene data show CDR1 as MNHEY and CDR2 as SVGAGI. There are 14 residues in the CDR3. CDR3 loop: CASSPLQGKEKLFF. The CDR3 DNA reads as TGTGCCAGCAGCCCCTTACAGGGGAAAGAAAAACTGTTTTTT.

The V call is TRBV5-1, the J call TRBJ2-1, with TRBD2 matching over 7 bases. The CDR3 spans 16 residues. CDR1 is SGHRS and CDR2 is YFSETQ in the germline V gene. With 4 bases clipped from V and 0 bases from J, the junction kept 7 bases outside the gene matches. The CDR3 spells CASSLIPSGSYNEQFF. The CDR3 DNA follows: TGCGCCAGCAGCCTAATCCCTAGCGGCTCCTACAATGAGCAGTTCTTC.

The rearrangement links TRBV5-1 to TRBJ2-7; a possible D gene is TRBD1 (6 bases). CDR1 is SGHRS and CDR2 is YFSETQ in the germline V gene. The CDR3 sequence is 17 residues long. The V gene lost 6 bases and the J gene lost 4 bases, with 26 bases spanning the gap. The CDR3 coding sequence is TGCGCCAGCACCCGCGATCCTCGGGCAGGGGTATCGTACGAGCAGTACTTC. The encoded protein is CASTRDPRAGVSYEQYF.

DNA for the CDR3: TGTGCCAGCAGCGCCCGCGGGACTAGCGGGGCCCTGGGGAGAGAGCAGTACTTC. This sequence encodes CASSARGTSGALGREQYF. The chain recombines TRBV7-2 with TRBJ2-7; 13 bases fit TRBD2. V shed 5 bases, J shed 7 bases, and the junction held 17 bases outside the gene matches. CDR1 SGHTA and CDR2 FQGNSA come from the germline V gene. The CDR3 spans 18 residues.

The J gene is TRBJ2-7, the V gene TRBV7-2, with TRBD2 matching 9 bases. CDR3 size: 17 residues. The germline V gene has CDR1 SGHTA and CDR2 FQGNSA. V lost 5 bases and J lost 2; bases outside the gene matches: 13. The CDR3 DNA sequence: TGTGCCAGCAGCCTACACCACTCTAGCGGGGCGGCCTACGAGCAGTACTTC. This sequence encodes CASSLHHSSGAAYEQYF. Full variable domain (remainder filled in from reference TRBV7-2 and TRBJ2-7): GAGVSQSPSNKVTEKGKDVELRCDPISGHTALYWYRQSLGQGLEFLIYFQGNSAPDKSGLPSDRFSAERTGGSVSTLTIQRTQQEDSAVYLCASSLHHSSGAAYEQYFGPGTRLTVT.

The rearrangement uses TRBV18 and TRBJ2-7; 11 bases are shared with TRBD2. The CDR3 contains 15 residues. V trimming: 5 bases; J trimming: 0 bases; junction bases outside the gene matches: 3. From germline, CDR1 is KGHSH and CDR2 LQKENI. In nucleotides, the CDR3 is TGTGCCAGCTCAGGCGGGACTAGCGGCTCCTACGAGCAGTACTTC. Translating gives CASSGGTSGSYEQYF.

V usage is TRBV5-1 and J usage is TRBJ2-7, with a weak D call TRBD2 (5 bases). Germline V gene data show CDR1 as SGHRS and CDR2 as YFSETQ. This CDR3 region has 16 residues. V was cut by 4 bases and J by 5 bases, with 22 bases left in between. The CDR3 loop reads CASSPGEQAPSDEQYF. In DNA, the CDR3 is TGCGCCAGCAGCCCCGGGGAGCAAGCCCCCTCGGACGAGCAGTACTTC.